The rows below give T cell receptor beta chains drawn from one sample of a study of T-cell reconstitution after alpha-beta-depleted transplantation in children. MiXCR, run by TCRdb on the PCR reads, gives a single entry per CDR3 protein. The sample lists around 580,000 distinct CDR3 sequences; roughly 23% were seen once. This material consisted of PBMCs, mostly from graft donor cells, taken 360 days after TCRalphabeta/CD19-depleted stem cell transplant. The receptors were sampled from a boy under two years old who had a stem cell transplant for acute myeloid leukemia, so the T cells may come from the graft donor. Each CDR3 is given with its conserved first and last residue. Fields, in order: CDR3 length, J gene, clone size, D gene, V gene, CDR3 DNA, CDR3 protein. D genes are given only for firm matches. Rows may omit the clone size; those that give it use once, few, many or a size class.

13 TRBJ2-5 few . TRBV5-5 TGTGCCAGCAGCTCCCAGGGTGGGGTGACCCAGTACTTC CASSSQGGVTQYF
13 TRBJ2-5 . . TRBV2 TGTGCCAGCAGTGGGGACGGGGAAGAGACCCAGTACTTC CASSGDGEETQYF
14 TRBJ2-6 . . TRBV5-1 TGCGCCAGCAGACAGTCGATCTGGGCCAACGTCCTGACTTTC CASRQSIWANVLTF
15 TRBJ2-5 . TRBD2 TRBV20-1 TGCAGTGCTAGAGATGGGCGGGGGGCCCAAGAGACCCAGTACTTC CSARDGRGAQETQYF
16 TRBJ2-5 . . TRBV27 TGTGCCAGCAGTTTATCCGGCGGCTCGGGGCAAGAGACCCAGTACTTC CASSLSGGSGQETQYF
13 TRBJ2-4 few TRBD1 TRBV20-1 TGCAGTGCTAGAACAGGGGTGGGAAACATTCAGTACTTC CSARTGVGNIQYF
13 TRBJ1-5 once . TRBV20-1 TGCAGTGCCCAAGGGGGGGTAGGTCAGCCCCAGCATTTT CSAQGGVGQPQHF
14 TRBJ2-1 few . TRBV3-1 TGTGCCAGCAGCCAAGATAACTGGGACAATGAGCAGTTCTTC CASSQDNWDNEQFF
13 TRBJ2-3 . . TRBV20-1 TGCAGTGCTAGAGGCCCAAGCGGGTATACGCAGTATTTT CSARGPSGYTQYF
15 TRBJ2-5 . TRBD2 TRBV10-1 TGCGCCAGCAGTGAGATTAGCGGGGCCCAAGAGACCCAGTACTTC CASSEISGAQETQYF
15 TRBJ2-7 . TRBD2 TRBV6-5 TGTGCCAGCAGTTATAATAGCGGGTCCGCCTACGAGCAGTACTTC CASSYNSGSAYEQYF
16 TRBJ2-2 . . TRBV24-1 TGTGCCACCAGTGACCCAGCGGGTGAACGGACCGGGGAGCTGTTTTTT CATSDPAGERTGELFF
13 TRBJ2-4 many . TRBV28 TGTGCCAGCAGACCCGGGAGCAAAAACATTCAGTACTTC CASRPGSKNIQYF
14 TRBJ1-2 . . TRBV6-1 TGTGCCAGCAGTGTAAAGGACAGATCATCCGGCTACACCTTC CASSVKDRSSGYTF
15 TRBJ2-5 many TRBD2 TRBV12-3/TRBV12-4 TGTGCCAGCAGTTTTGCTAGCGGGGGACAAGAGACCCAGTACTTC CASSFASGGQETQYF
15 TRBJ1-5 few TRBD1 TRBV20-1 TGCAGTGCTAGTCCGACAGGGAGGGGCAATCAGCCCCAGCATTTT CSASPTGRGNQPQHF
13 TRBJ2-3 . . TRBV24-1 TGTGCCACCAGTGATTCAGTCCCAGATACGCAGTATTTT CATSDSVPDTQYF
15 TRBJ2-5 . . TRBV9 TGTGCCAGCGGGCCCCTCGGGACACCCCAAGAGACCCAGTACTTC CASGPLGTPQETQYF
16 TRBJ2-3 . TRBD1 TRBV6-1 TGTGCCAGCAGTGAGACACCGGGACAGCTCACAGATACGCAGTATTTT CASSETPGQLTDTQYF
15 TRBJ2-5 many TRBD2 TRBV12-3/TRBV12-4 TGTGCCAGCAGTTTAGCGTGGGGGGGCCAAGAGACCCAGTACTTC CASSLAWGGQETQYF
15 TRBJ2-1 few TRBD2 TRBV20-1 TGCAGTGCTTCTCGCCCCGGGACTAACTACAATGAGCAGTTCTTC CSASRPGTNYNEQFF
18 TRBJ1-2 . TRBD1 TRBV4-2 TGTGCCATGGGCCCCGGGCCCTCTAGGGGACAGACGAACTATGGCTACACCTTC CAMGPGPSRGQTNYGYTF
12 TRBJ2-3 many . TRBV19 TGTGCCAGTAGTATTTCGACTAATACGCAGTATTTT CASSISTNTQYF
14 TRBJ1-2 . . TRBV5-1 TGCGCCAGCAGCTTGGTGCCAGGGGAACGCGGCTACACCTTC CASSLVPGERGYTF
14 TRBJ2-4 . . TRBV5-5 TGTGCCAGCAGCCCCCAGCGGGCCACTAACATTCAGTACTTC CASSPQRATNIQYF
14 TRBJ2-3 . . TRBV7-2 TGTGCCAGCAGTCCCGTGGGTAGCGTTGATACGCAGTATTTT CASSPVGSVDTQYF
14 TRBJ2-2 many . TRBV5-6 TGTGCCAGCAGCTCGCTCCTCGGGGCCGGGGAGCTGTTTTTT CASSSLLGAGELFF
12 TRBJ2-1 many . TRBV9 TGTGCCAGCAGCGCAGGGGGGGGAGAGCAGTTCTTC CASSAGGGEQFF
13 TRBJ2-7 few TRBD1 TRBV6-5 TGTGCCAGCAGTTACTCCGACAGGGACGAGCAGTACTTC CASSYSDRDEQYF
16 TRBJ2-6 many . TRBV7-2 TGTGCCAGCAGCTCGCAGACAGGCGCTGGGGCCAACGTCCTGACTTTC CASSSQTGAGANVLTF
12 TRBJ2-3 few . TRBV15 TGTGCCACCAGCAGAGCTGGAGATACGCAGTATTTT CATSRAGDTQYF
16 TRBJ2-5 many . TRBV5-1 TGCGCCAGCAGCCCTGAGGGAGCGGCCGAACAAGAGACCCAGTACTTC CASSPEGAAEQETQYF
15 TRBJ2-7 many . TRBV27 TGTGCCAGCAGTTTATATTGGGGCGCCCCCTACGAGCAGTACTTC CASSLYWGAPYEQYF
13 TRBJ2-5 . . TRBV24-1 TGTGCCACCAGTGACGGGATGCAGGAGACCCAGTACTTC CATSDGMQETQYF
14 TRBJ1-1 few . TRBV12-3/TRBV12-4 TGTGCCAGCACCCTTTGGGGGATGAACACTGAAGCTTTCTTT CASTLWGMNTEAFF
15 TRBJ2-7 many TRBD1 TRBV29-1 TGCAGCGTTGAATTGAATGGACAGGGGGACTCCGAGCAGTACTTC CSVELNGQGDSEQYF
13 TRBJ2-3 many . TRBV29-1 TGCAGCGTTGGGGGATTCTCCACAGATACGCAGTATTTT CSVGGFSTDTQYF
13 TRBJ2-1 many . TRBV20-1 TGCAGTGCTAGAGATCCGCGGGCGAATGAGCAGTTCTTC CSARDPRANEQFF
16 TRBJ2-3 . . TRBV19 TGTGCCAGTAGTGAGGAAGGTCCTTCTGTCACAGATACGCAGTATTTT CASSEEGPSVTDTQYF
12 TRBJ2-1 many . TRBV7-9 TGTGCCACATGGAGTGGCTACAATGAGCAGTTCTTC CATWSGYNEQFF
13 TRBJ1-5 few TRBD1 TRBV20-1 TGCAGTGCTAGAGGGGACAGCTATCAGCCCCAGCATTTT CSARGDSYQPQHF
11 TRBJ2-1 many . TRBV20-1 TGCAGTGCTAGTACCTACAATGAGCAGTTCTTC CSASTYNEQFF
16 TRBJ1-1 once . TRBV6-2/TRBV6-3 TGTGCCAGCAACCCCCATACCCCACAGGTGAACACTGAAGCTTTCTTT CASNPHTPQVNTEAFF
14 TRBJ2-1 many TRBD1 TRBV5-1 TGCGCCAGCAGCCCCACGGGACAGTTCAATGAGCAGTTCTTC CASSPTGQFNEQFF
17 TRBJ1-5 . TRBD1 TRBV28 TGTGCCAGCAGTCGCCCCGGGACAGGGAAAAAGGGTCAGCCCCAGCATTTT CASSRPGTGKKGQPQHF
15 TRBJ2-1 . TRBD2 TRBV4-3 TGCGCCAGCAGCCAAGTTAGCGGGGGGTACAATGAGCAGTTCTTC CASSQVSGGYNEQFF
17 TRBJ2-2 few TRBD1 TRBV3-1 TGTGCCAGCAGCCAAGATACGACAGGGGGGGGCACCGGGGAGCTGTTTTTT CASSQDTTGGGTGELFF
13 TRBJ1-3 few . TRBV6-6 TGTGCCAGCAGTTACGGCCCCCCGGACACCATATATTTT CASSYGPPDTIYF
15 TRBJ2-7 . . TRBV20-1 TGCAGTGCTAGTGAGGGCGGTCGAAGTTCCTACGAGCAGTACTTC CSASEGGRSSYEQYF
12 TRBJ2-5 few . TRBV29-1 TGCAGCACCAGGGGAAGCCAAGAGACCCAGTACTTC CSTRGSQETQYF